This is a list of T cell receptor beta chains from one sample in a study of lymphopenia after photon versus proton radiotherapy. Sequencing used immunoSEQ multiplex PCR; TCRdb keeps in-frame clones, though not all of them. This sample has 70,000 or so clones, with just under 95% found just once. The specimen was peripheral blood, collected from a patient treated with photon-based radiotherapy. These receptors all come from a woman aged 40 to 50 with cholangiocarcinoma. CDR3s include the opening cysteine and the closing phenylalanine or tryptophan. Each record gives: J gene, D gene, clone size, V gene, CDR3 DNA, CDR3 protein. A D gene is named only where the DNA matches it firmly. Expanded clones get a size class; other rows say once, few or many, or leave the size out.

j_gene: TRBJ2-7; d_gene: TRBD2; abundance: NA; v_gene: TRBV4-3; CDR3nt: TGCGCCAGCAGCCAAGATCTCGTAGCGGGAGGGCGCGAGCAGTACTTC; CDR3aa: CASSQDLVAGGREQYF
j_gene: TRBJ1-4; d_gene: NA; abundance: NA; v_gene: TRBV2; CDR3nt: TGTGCCAGCAGTGGGGGATTCGGTGAAAAACTGTTTTTT; CDR3aa: CASSGGFGEKLFF
j_gene: TRBJ2-3; d_gene: NA; abundance: NA; v_gene: TRBV5-1; CDR3nt: TGCGCCAGCAGCTTGGAAGAGAGCACAGATACGCAGTATTTT; CDR3aa: CASSLEESTDTQYF
j_gene: TRBJ2-1; d_gene: TRBD2; abundance: NA; v_gene: TRBV14; CDR3nt: TGTGCCAGTTCGACTAGCTTGGTAAATGAGCAGTTCTTC; CDR3aa: CASSTSLVNEQFF
j_gene: TRBJ2-7; d_gene: TRBD2; abundance: once; v_gene: TRBV30; CDR3nt: TGTGCCTGGAGTTCTCCCTCGGGGGGCTACGAGCAGTACTTC; CDR3aa: CAWSSPSGGYEQYF
j_gene: TRBJ2-7; d_gene: NA; abundance: NA; v_gene: TRBV15; CDR3nt: TGTGCCACCAGCAGAGACAAGGGATTGTACGAGCAGTACTTC; CDR3aa: CATSRDKGLYEQYF
j_gene: TRBJ1-1; d_gene: TRBD1; abundance: NA; v_gene: TRBV5-5; CDR3nt: TGTGCCAGCAGCCTGGGGGGACAGGGCCCCAATCTTAAAGCTTTCTTT; CDR3aa: CASSLGGQGPNLKAFF
j_gene: TRBJ2-6; d_gene: NA; abundance: NA; v_gene: TRBV19; CDR3nt: TGTGCCAGTAGTGGAACAGGGACTGGGGCCAACGTCCTGACTTTC; CDR3aa: CASSGTGTGANVLTF
j_gene: TRBJ1-2; d_gene: NA; abundance: NA; v_gene: TRBV5-4; CDR3nt: TGTGCCAGCAGCTTGGCCGCAACAGGGCTACGCTACACCTTC; CDR3aa: CASSLAATGLRYTF
j_gene: TRBJ1-3; d_gene: NA; abundance: NA; v_gene: TRBV6-5; CDR3nt: TGTGCCAGCACTAAAGGGGGTGGAAACACCATATATTTT; CDR3aa: CASTKGGGNTIYF
j_gene: TRBJ1-2; d_gene: NA; abundance: NA; v_gene: TRBV7-2; CDR3nt: TGTGCCAGCAGCCCTGAATCGGGGGACTATGGCTACACCTTC; CDR3aa: CASSPESGDYGYTF
j_gene: TRBJ2-1; d_gene: NA; abundance: NA; v_gene: TRBV5-1; CDR3nt: TGCGCCAGCCGCCCCAGACTGGTCAGCTCCTACAATGAGCAGTTCTTC; CDR3aa: CASRPRLVSSYNEQFF
j_gene: TRBJ2-1; d_gene: NA; abundance: NA; v_gene: TRBV4-1; CDR3nt: TGCGCCAGCAGCCTTCAGGGGTGGAATGAGCAGTTCTTC; CDR3aa: CASSLQGWNEQFF
j_gene: TRBJ1-4; d_gene: NA; abundance: NA; v_gene: TRBV5-1; CDR3nt: TGCGCCAGCAGCTTGGTCGGGGGTGAAAAACTGTTTTTT; CDR3aa: CASSLVGGEKLFF
j_gene: TRBJ2-7; d_gene: NA; abundance: few; v_gene: TRBV7-9; CDR3nt: TGTGCCAGCAGTGTTGGGGGGTACGAGCAGTACTTC; CDR3aa: CASSVGGYEQYF
j_gene: TRBJ1-1; d_gene: TRBD1; abundance: few; v_gene: TRBV7-3; CDR3nt: TGTGCCAGCAGCCCACCAGGGGGAACTGAAGCTTTCTTT; CDR3aa: CASSPPGGTEAFF
j_gene: TRBJ1-1; d_gene: NA; abundance: NA; v_gene: TRBV6-6; CDR3nt: TGTGCTACCGGGGCAGGGCGTCTTCTGGACACTGAAGCTTTCTTT; CDR3aa: CATGAGRLLDTEAFF
j_gene: TRBJ2-7; d_gene: NA; abundance: NA; v_gene: TRBV7-9; CDR3nt: TGTGCCAGCAGCCCGGACTCATCTCCCTACGAGCAGTACTTC; CDR3aa: CASSPDSSPYEQYF
j_gene: TRBJ1-2; d_gene: NA; abundance: NA; v_gene: TRBV6-1; CDR3nt: TGTGCCAGCAGTGAACACGGGGGGTTCCCGTATGGCTACACCTTC; CDR3aa: CASSEHGGFPYGYTF
j_gene: TRBJ2-3; d_gene: NA; abundance: NA; v_gene: TRBV11-2; CDR3nt: TGTGCCAGCATCTTACAGGGCGGCACAGATACGCAGTATTTT; CDR3aa: CASILQGGTDTQYF
j_gene: TRBJ1-2; d_gene: NA; abundance: NA; v_gene: TRBV19; CDR3nt: TGTGCCCCCGAGGGCCACGGCAGCTATGGCTACACCTTC; CDR3aa: CAPEGHGSYGYTF
j_gene: TRBJ1-2; d_gene: NA; abundance: NA; v_gene: TRBV5-1; CDR3nt: TGCGCCAGCAGCTTGGATCTTTCCACTACCTATGGCTACACCTTC; CDR3aa: CASSLDLSTTYGYTF
j_gene: TRBJ1-1; d_gene: TRBD1; abundance: NA; v_gene: TRBV6-1; CDR3nt: TGTGCCAGCAGTGAGCTACAGGGGGTCGGTACTGAAGCTTTCTTT; CDR3aa: CASSELQGVGTEAFF
j_gene: TRBJ2-3; d_gene: NA; abundance: NA; v_gene: TRBV10-1; CDR3nt: TGCGCCAGCAGTGAGCCCGGAAATACGCAGTATTTT; CDR3aa: CASSEPGNTQYF
j_gene: TRBJ1-2; d_gene: NA; abundance: NA; v_gene: TRBV30; CDR3nt: TGTGCCTGGAGTTTGGTTACGGGCTACACCTTC; CDR3aa: CAWSLVTGYTF
j_gene: TRBJ2-7; d_gene: NA; abundance: NA; v_gene: TRBV6-1; CDR3nt: TGTGCCAGCAGTGGTCCCCTCCGAGGGCAAAAAGAGCAGTACTTC; CDR3aa: CASSGPLRGQKEQYF
j_gene: TRBJ1-5; d_gene: NA; abundance: NA; v_gene: TRBV6-6; CDR3nt: TGTGCCAGCAGTTATCCCAGCAATCAGCCCCAGCATTTT; CDR3aa: CASSYPSNQPQHF
j_gene: TRBJ1-1; d_gene: TRBD1; abundance: NA; v_gene: TRBV29-1; CDR3nt: TGCAGCGTCCGGACAGGGCAACAGAACACTGAAGCTTTCTTT; CDR3aa: CSVRTGQQNTEAFF
j_gene: TRBJ1-5; d_gene: NA; abundance: NA; v_gene: TRBV6-5; CDR3nt: TGTGCCAGCAGTTACCGGGGGAATCAGCCCCAGCATTTT; CDR3aa: CASSYRGNQPQHF
j_gene: TRBJ2-1; d_gene: TRBD2; abundance: NA; v_gene: TRBV11-2; CDR3nt: TGTGCCAGCAGCTTAGGACTAGCGGGAAGAAACAATGAGCAGTTCTTC; CDR3aa: CASSLGLAGRNNEQFF
j_gene: TRBJ1-2; d_gene: TRBD1; abundance: NA; v_gene: TRBV18; CDR3nt: TGTGCCAGCTCACTACAAACAGGGGAAGGCTATGGCTACACCTTC; CDR3aa: CASSLQTGEGYGYTF
j_gene: TRBJ2-7; d_gene: NA; abundance: NA; v_gene: TRBV7-9; CDR3nt: TGTGCCAGCAGCTTAGGCGCACCCTACGAGCAGTACTTC; CDR3aa: CASSLGAPYEQYF
j_gene: TRBJ1-1; d_gene: NA; abundance: NA; v_gene: TRBV29-1; CDR3nt: TGCAGCGGGGACAAGACAGGCTTGAACACTGAAGCTTTCTTT; CDR3aa: CSGDKTGLNTEAFF
j_gene: TRBJ1-4; d_gene: NA; abundance: NA; v_gene: TRBV27; CDR3nt: TGTGCCAGCAGTGTCATCGGGGGAAAACTGTTTTTT; CDR3aa: CASSVIGGKLFF
j_gene: TRBJ2-5; d_gene: NA; abundance: NA; v_gene: TRBV7-9; CDR3nt: TGTGCCAGCAGCTTAGTCGAGACCCAGTACTTC; CDR3aa: CASSLVETQYF
j_gene: TRBJ2-7; d_gene: TRBD1; abundance: NA; v_gene: TRBV6-6; CDR3nt: TGTGCCAGCAGTTACCATAGGGGGCCCGAGCAGTACTTC; CDR3aa: CASSYHRGPEQYF
j_gene: TRBJ2-1; d_gene: NA; abundance: NA; v_gene: TRBV4-3; CDR3nt: TGCGCCAGCAGCCAAGATAAGGCGGGCCGCTACAATGAGCAGTTCTTC; CDR3aa: CASSQDKAGRYNEQFF
j_gene: TRBJ2-7; d_gene: TRBD1; abundance: NA; v_gene: TRBV2; CDR3nt: TGTGCCAGTGGACAGGGGGGGTATGAGCAGTACTTC; CDR3aa: CASGQGGYEQYF
j_gene: TRBJ2-3; d_gene: NA; abundance: NA; v_gene: TRBV30; CDR3nt: TGTGCCTGGAGTGTGAAGGGGCGCACAGATACGCAGTATTTT; CDR3aa: CAWSVKGRTDTQYF
j_gene: TRBJ1-1; d_gene: NA; abundance: NA; v_gene: TRBV19; CDR3nt: TGTGCCAGTAGTTGGACACTCTACACTGAAGCTTTCTTT; CDR3aa: CASSWTLYTEAFF
j_gene: TRBJ1-2; d_gene: NA; abundance: once; v_gene: TRBV20-1; CDR3nt: TGCAGTGCTGGGGTAGCCTATGGCTACACCTTC; CDR3aa: CSAGVAYGYTF
j_gene: TRBJ1-5; d_gene: NA; abundance: NA; v_gene: TRBV9; CDR3nt: TGTGCCAGCAGCGCGGGTGGGGGCAGCAATCAGCCCCAGCATTTT; CDR3aa: CASSAGGGSNQPQHF
j_gene: TRBJ2-7; d_gene: NA; abundance: NA; v_gene: TRBV19; CDR3nt: TGTGCCAGTCACGCCGGGACAACCGACGAGCAGTACTTC; CDR3aa: CASHAGTTDEQYF
j_gene: TRBJ2-1; d_gene: NA; abundance: NA; v_gene: TRBV6-5; CDR3nt: TGTGCCAGCAGCCGGACTTTTAGCTCCTACAATGAGCAGTTCTTC; CDR3aa: CASSRTFSSYNEQFF
j_gene: TRBJ1-6; d_gene: NA; abundance: NA; v_gene: TRBV5-6; CDR3nt: TGTGCCAGCAGCTTGAGTGGATCACCCCTCCACTTT; CDR3aa: CASSLSGSPLHF
j_gene: TRBJ2-7; d_gene: NA; abundance: NA; v_gene: TRBV21-1; CDR3nt: TGTGCCAGCAGCAAAGCTACGGGGAACTACGAGCAGTACTTC; CDR3aa: CASSKATGNYEQYF
j_gene: TRBJ2-1; d_gene: TRBD2; abundance: NA; v_gene: TRBV28; CDR3nt: TGTGCCAGCAGTTTTCGAACTAGCGATGAGCAGTTCTTC; CDR3aa: CASSFRTSDEQFF
j_gene: TRBJ1-1; d_gene: NA; abundance: NA; v_gene: TRBV5-6; CDR3nt: TGTGCCAGCAGCTTGAGGGTTGAGAACACTGAAGCTTTCTTT; CDR3aa: CASSLRVENTEAFF
j_gene: TRBJ2-3; d_gene: NA; abundance: NA; v_gene: TRBV7-6; CDR3nt: TGTGCCAGCAGCCCAGCCCCCACAGATACGCAGTATTTT; CDR3aa: CASSPAPTDTQYF
j_gene: TRBJ2-5; d_gene: NA; abundance: NA; v_gene: TRBV7-3; CDR3nt: TGTGCCAGCAGCTTAAGGGGGGCAGAGACCCAGTACTTC; CDR3aa: CASSLRGAETQYF
j_gene: TRBJ2-7; d_gene: NA; abundance: once; v_gene: TRBV14; CDR3nt: TGTGCCAGCAGCCAAGATGGGGTGTGGGGGGAGACTGCCTACGAGCAGTACTTC; CDR3aa: CASSQDGVWGETAYEQYF
j_gene: TRBJ1-3; d_gene: NA; abundance: NA; v_gene: TRBV18; CDR3nt: TGTGCCAGCTCACCAAGGGATCACGGATTAACTGGAAACACCATATATTTT; CDR3aa: CASSPRDHGLTGNTIYF
j_gene: TRBJ1-3; d_gene: NA; abundance: NA; v_gene: TRBV2; CDR3nt: TGTGCCAGCAGTGAATTAGGGGGACCTGGAAACACCATATATTTT; CDR3aa: CASSELGGPGNTIYF
j_gene: TRBJ2-1; d_gene: TRBD2; abundance: NA; v_gene: TRBV27; CDR3nt: TGTGCCAGCAGTTATAATTTCCCCGGGAGGCTCCACAATGAGCAGTTCTTC; CDR3aa: CASSYNFPGRLHNEQFF
j_gene: TRBJ1-2; d_gene: NA; abundance: once; v_gene: TRBV30; CDR3nt: TGTGCCTGGAGTCACGCACAGCGTCCGGACAACTATGGCTACACCTTC; CDR3aa: CAWSHAQRPDNYGYTF
j_gene: TRBJ1-3; d_gene: NA; abundance: NA; v_gene: TRBV6-6; CDR3nt: TGTGCCAGCAGCCCAGGAAGAAGCTCTGGAAACACCATATATTTT; CDR3aa: CASSPGRSSGNTIYF
j_gene: TRBJ2-1; d_gene: TRBD2; abundance: NA; v_gene: TRBV19; CDR3nt: TGTGCCAGTAGGAATAGCGGGGGCCGCTCCTACAATGAGCAGTTCTTC; CDR3aa: CASRNSGGRSYNEQFF
j_gene: TRBJ1-2; d_gene: TRBD1; abundance: NA; v_gene: TRBV4-1; CDR3nt: TGCGCCAGCAGCCAATCGACAGGGGGGCCTTATGGCTACACCTTC; CDR3aa: CASSQSTGGPYGYTF
j_gene: TRBJ1-2; d_gene: NA; abundance: NA; v_gene: TRBV9; CDR3nt: TGTGCCAGCAGCGTAGTAGGGGGTGGCTACACCTTC; CDR3aa: CASSVVGGGYTF
j_gene: TRBJ1-1; d_gene: NA; abundance: NA; v_gene: TRBV6-5; CDR3nt: TGTGCCAGCAGTTATCGGGGACTGAACACTGAAGCTTTCTTT; CDR3aa: CASSYRGLNTEAFF